This is a list of T cell receptor beta chains from one sample in a study of control samples from healthy donors and cancer patients. Clones were read by immunoSEQ multiplex PCR, and TCRdb kept only the in-frame ones, dropping some. In the table there are 200,000 to 250,000 clones, roughly 94% of which are singletons. Sequenced sample: blood. The receptor set was obtained from a man aged 45-65 years in good health. The CDR3 runs from the conserved cysteine through the conserved F or W. A D gene is named only where the DNA matches it firmly. Size is omitted from some rows. Given values are once, few, many or a class for expanded clones.

clone size	V gene	D gene	J gene	CDR3 DNA	CDR3 protein
.	TRBV11-2	TRBD2	TRBJ2-7	TGTGCCAGCAGCTTACCTTCCTCCGGCGGGGGTAGCGGTGACGAGCAGTACTTC	CASSLPSSGGGSGDEQYF
.	TRBV5-1	.	TRBJ1-1	TGCGCCAGCAGCTTGAATCGTCGGGCACATAACACTGAAGCTTTCTTT	CASSLNRRAHNTEAFF
.	TRBV7-9	TRBD1	TRBJ1-5	TGTGCCAGCAGCCCCCGAGCACAGGGGGGGCAGCCCCAGCATTTT	CASSPRAQGGQPQHF
.	TRBV7-9	.	TRBJ2-6	TGTGCCAGCACCTTGCTCGGGGCCAACGTCCTGACTTTC	CASTLLGANVLTF
.	TRBV28	TRBD1	TRBJ1-4	TGTGCCAGCAGTTCGGGACAGGGAGGTGAAAAACTGTTTTTT	CASSSGQGGEKLFF
.	TRBV5-1	.	TRBJ1-1	TGCGCCAGCAGCGGCAGAGAGATGAACACTGAAGCTTTCTTT	CASSGREMNTEAFF
.	TRBV5-4	.	TRBJ1-2	TGTGCCAGCAAGGCGGCTAGGGACACTCGCAAGGGCTACACCTTC	CASKAARDTRKGYTF
.	TRBV5-6	.	TRBJ1-6	TGTGCCAGCAGCTTCAGGAGGGGAGAGTCCTATAATTCACCCCTCCACTTT	CASSFRRGESYNSPLHF
.	TRBV7-2	TRBD2	TRBJ2-7	TGTGCCAGCAGCACCGGGGGGGACACCTACGAGCAGTACTTC	CASSTGGDTYEQYF
.	TRBV21-1	.	TRBJ2-7	TGTGCCCACGGAGCTCTCTCCTACGAGCAGTACTTC	CAHGALSYEQYF
.	TRBV5-4	.	TRBJ2-7	TGTGCCAGCAGCTCCAGCTCAGGGAACTACGAGCAGTACTTC	CASSSSSGNYEQYF
.	TRBV2	.	TRBJ1-5	TGTGCCAGCAGTGATGCAGGGAGCAATCAGCCCCAGCATTTT	CASSDAGSNQPQHF
.	TRBV30	.	TRBJ2-5	TGTGCCTGGAGTGTATGGAGGCAGGGCCTGTCGGCCCAGTACTTC	CAWSVWRQGLSAQYF
.	TRBV15	.	TRBJ2-5	TGTGCCACCAGCAGAGATGGGAATGTCGGGGAGACCCAGTACTTC	CATSRDGNVGETQYF
.	TRBV6-6	.	TRBJ1-4	TGTGCCAGCAGTTACGGGGCAGCCCATAATGAAAAACTGTTTTTT	CASSYGAAHNEKLFF
.	TRBV6-5	TRBD2	TRBJ2-3	TGTGCCAGCAGCGATCCTCGGGGGGTGCAGTATTTT	CASSDPRGVQYF
.	TRBV6-5	TRBD1	TRBJ1-2	TGTGCCAGCATAGACAGGGCATCTAACTATGGCTACACCTTC	CASIDRASNYGYTF
.	TRBV2	TRBD1	TRBJ2-1	TGTGCCAGCAGGGGACAGTTCGAGCAGTTCTTC	CASRGQFEQFF
once	TRBV6-6	.	TRBJ1-1	TGTGCCACGGCGAGGTCAGGGCGGTCGGCAACTGAAGCTTTCTTT	CATARSGRSATEAFF
.	TRBV19	.	TRBJ1-1	TGTGCCAGTAGTATAAGCGACACTGAAGCTTTCTTT	CASSISDTEAFF
.	TRBV10-3	.	TRBJ1-4	TGTGCCACGTCGTTCGGGGACTCAACACCCGGTGAAAAACTGTTTTTT	CATSFGDSTPGEKLFF
.	TRBV6-5	.	TRBJ1-6	TGTGCCAGCAGGGGGGTCTCCTATAATTCACCCCTCCACTTT	CASRGVSYNSPLHF
.	TRBV2	.	TRBJ1-2	TGTGCCAGCAGGGGGAGGGGAGCTAACTATGGCTACACCTTC	CASRGRGANYGYTF
.	TRBV10-2	.	TRBJ1-3	TGCGCCAGCAGTGAGTCTGGAACTGGAAACACCATATATTTT	CASSESGTGNTIYF
.	TRBV10-3	TRBD1	TRBJ1-5	TGTGCCATCAGTGTGGGGACAGGGAGTAATCAGCCCCAGCATTTT	CAISVGTGSNQPQHF
.	TRBV19	TRBD1	TRBJ1-3	TGTGCCAGTAGCCTACTTGACAGGACAGGAGGAAACACCATATATTTT	CASSLLDRTGGNTIYF
few	TRBV6-2/TRBV6-3	TRBD2	TRBJ2-3	TGTGCCAGCAGTTCCGCTGCGGGGGGCACTTCTTTTTTGACAGATACGCAGTATTTT	CASSSAAGGTSFLTDTQYF
.	TRBV9	.	TRBJ2-1	TGTGCCAGCAGCACCCGGACAGAAACCTACAATGAGCAGTTCTTC	CASSTRTETYNEQFF
.	TRBV15	.	TRBJ2-2	TGTGCCACCAGCAGAGATGGACCGGGGCGGGCTACCGGGGAGCTGTTTTTT	CATSRDGPGRATGELFF
.	TRBV5-1	TRBD1	TRBJ2-7	TGCGCCAGCAGCGGACAGGGCCCCTACGAGCAGTACTTC	CASSGQGPYEQYF
.	TRBV7-5	.	TRBJ1-5	TGTGTCAGAAGTAAAAGACAGGCCGGTGCCTATAGCAATCAGCCCCAGCATTTT	CVRSKRQAGAYSNQPQHF
.	TRBV29-1	.	TRBJ2-3	TGCAGCGTTGGCAGGGGTCGCACAGATACGCAGTATTTT	CSVGRGRTDTQYF
.	TRBV18	.	TRBJ2-7	TGTGCCAGCTCGCCCGACAGGTCACTCTCCTACGAGCAGTACTTC	CASSPDRSLSYEQYF
.	TRBV6-5	TRBD1	TRBJ1-3	TGTGCCAGCCGTTTGACAGGGGCTGGAAACACCATATATTTT	CASRLTGAGNTIYF
.	TRBV30	.	TRBJ2-3	TGTGCCTGGAGCCCCGGAAAAGCAGATACGCAGTATTTT	CAWSPGKADTQYF